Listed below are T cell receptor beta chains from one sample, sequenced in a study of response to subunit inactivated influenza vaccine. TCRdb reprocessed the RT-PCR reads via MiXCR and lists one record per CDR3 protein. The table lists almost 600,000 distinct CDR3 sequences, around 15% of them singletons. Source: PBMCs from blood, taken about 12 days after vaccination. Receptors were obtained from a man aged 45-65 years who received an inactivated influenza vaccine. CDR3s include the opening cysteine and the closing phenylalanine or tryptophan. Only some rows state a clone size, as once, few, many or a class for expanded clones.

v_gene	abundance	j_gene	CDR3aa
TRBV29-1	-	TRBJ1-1	CSIKDSDTEAFF
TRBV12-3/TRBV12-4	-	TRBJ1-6	CASSPSRAPGSPLHF
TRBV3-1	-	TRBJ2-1	CASSHIGEQFF
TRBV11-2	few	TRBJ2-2	CASSLGGGTNTGELFF
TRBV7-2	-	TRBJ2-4	CASSLAGFTSGMAENIQYF
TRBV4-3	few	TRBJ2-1	CASSQDPAGAGNEQFF
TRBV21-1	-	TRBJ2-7	CARPTDRVSEQYF
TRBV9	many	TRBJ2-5	CASSVDLGRQETQYF
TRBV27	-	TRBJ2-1	CASSPWVAPYNEQFF
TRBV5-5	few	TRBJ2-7	CASSLEAVSYEQYF
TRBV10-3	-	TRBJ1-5	CAISRDRAPNQPQHF
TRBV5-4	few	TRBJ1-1	CASSPASFSTEAFF
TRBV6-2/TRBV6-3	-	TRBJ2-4	CASRERGSKNIQYF
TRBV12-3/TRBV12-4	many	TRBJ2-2	CASSFPVGTGELFF
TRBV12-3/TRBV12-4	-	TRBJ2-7	CASSFSDAGSYEQYF
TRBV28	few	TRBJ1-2	CASREQGAINYGYTF
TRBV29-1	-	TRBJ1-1	CSVCPRGGEAFF
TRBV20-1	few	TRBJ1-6	CSATRGTGYNSPLHF
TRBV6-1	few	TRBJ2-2	CASTSRGTHTGELFF
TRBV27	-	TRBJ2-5	CASSLRAGQTQYF
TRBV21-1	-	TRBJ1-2	CASSKVERPRRVYGYTF
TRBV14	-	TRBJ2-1	CASSQGLAGRTTSYNEQFF
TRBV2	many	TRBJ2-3	CASSEQTGGTQYF